This TCR beta chain is drawn from a study of blood T cell repertoires in COVID-19. Data came from immunoSEQ multiplex PCR; TCRdb stores just in-frame clones and leaves some out. The sample includes 100,000 to 150,000 clones, about 80% seen only once; the top ten take around 4.1%. The CDR3 covers 13 residues. In germline, CDR1 is LNHNV, CDR2 YYDKDF (reference sequence). V was shortened by 8 bases and J by 4 bases, with 12 bases between the two germline ends. The sequencing sample was made of peripheral blood. The rearrangement joins TRBV15 to TRBJ2-1, with a tentative D call TRBD2 (6 bases). This sequence was found in a woman aged 50 to 65 with acute or convalescent COVID-19. This CDR3 is CATAGREYNEQFF. Here the CDR3 DNA reads TGTGCCACCGCGGGGCGGGAATACAATGAGCAGTTCTTC.